This T cell receptor (beta chain) was profiled in a study of T cells in Graves' hyperthyroidism and ophthalmopathy. Findings and caveats of the study: Ophthalmopathy was distinguished from stable hyperthyroidism by 13 V-J signatures.

Of note for this clonotype: Antigen: not known.

Disease lasting under 3 months, a NOSPECS grade of at least 4, and a Clinical Activity Score of at least 3 were features of the ophthalmopathy patients. It was uncontrolled infection, other autoimmune disease, pregnancy or lactation that excluded patients. The CDR3 runs 15 residues. The V end lost 5 bases, the J end lost 2 bases, and 16 bases lay between the germline ends. Germline CDR1 is MNHEY and CDR2 is SMNVEV (reference sequence). Amplified TCR beta CDR3 regions derived from RNA transcripts. A set of HTBI primers served as the primers for a first-round RT-PCR of the TCR CDR3. TCRdb ran MiXCR on the multiplex PCR reads and lists one entry per CDR3 protein. The table records about half a million distinct CDR3 sequences, about 24% of them present only once.

The chain has TRBV27 and TRBJ2-7, with unresolved D. The origin of this receptor is a woman aged 25 to 39 with Graves' ophthalmopathy. Sequenced sample: blood. The CDR3 spells CASSEWAVAAYEQYF. The CDR3, as DNA: TGTGCCAGCAGTGAATGGGCGGTAGCCGCCTACGAGCAGTACTTC.